The present T cell receptor beta chain was sequenced within a study of PD-1 blockade in mismatch repair-deficient tumors. Background on the study: Patients had approximately 12 mismatch repair-deficient cancer types, all previously treated and progressing.

A few counts support this clone. The antigen is not known. The study, taken as a whole, reports: After pembrolizumab, tumor-resident clones rose rapidly, then generally contracted before radiologic responses.

TCR sequencing covered a few patients who responded to pembrolizumab. Libraries were prepared by immunoSEQ multiplex PCR; TCRdb keeps only in-frame clonotypes and omits some of them. In the table there are around 110,000 clones, around three quarters of which are singletons. V trimming: 7 bases; J trimming: 0 bases; junction bases outside the gene matches: 7. The germline gives CDR1 MDHEN, CDR2 SYDVKM. The CDR3 sequence is 16 residues long. The receptor was isolated from an adult with mismatch repair-deficient cancer. This chain uses TRBV28 with TRBJ2-7; TRBD2 matches at 12 bases. The sample consisted of peripheral blood, taken about 60 weeks after starting pembrolizumab. This chain's CDR3 is CASKLAGGLGSYEQYF. The DNA for the CDR3 is TGTGCCAGCAAACTAGCGGGAGGTCTAGGCTCCTACGAGCAGTACTTC.